A selection of T cell receptor beta chains follows, all from one sample in a study of blood T cell repertoires in COVID-19. Only in-frame clones appear in the TCRdb table, and some are missing; sequencing was by immunoSEQ multiplex PCR. The sample carries roughly 50,000 clones, 90% recorded once. The sequencing input was peripheral blood. The receptors stem from a woman aged 40 to 50 with active COVID-19. Each CDR3 is given with its conserved first and last residue. Each record gives: V gene, D gene, J gene, clone size, CDR3 protein, CDR3 DNA. A D gene is named only where the DNA matches it firmly. Expanded clones get a size class; other rows say once, few or many, or leave the size out.

V gene: TRBV5-4; D gene: -; J gene: TRBJ2-5; clone size: -; CDR3 protein: CASSLGGPGGRETQYF; CDR3 DNA: TGTGCCAGCAGCTTGGGGGGCCCCGGAGGGCGAGAGACCCAGTACTTC
V gene: TRBV14; D gene: TRBD2; J gene: TRBJ2-5; clone size: -; CDR3 protein: CASSHPLAGGTQYF; CDR3 DNA: TGTGCCAGCAGCCACCCACTAGCGGGAGGGACCCAGTACTTC
V gene: TRBV2; D gene: -; J gene: TRBJ2-3; clone size: -; CDR3 protein: CASSLSPDTQYF; CDR3 DNA: TGTGCCAGCAGTCTAAGCCCAGATACGCAGTATTTT
V gene: TRBV5-1; D gene: -; J gene: TRBJ1-3; clone size: -; CDR3 protein: CASSLAGSSGNTIYF; CDR3 DNA: TGCGCCAGCAGCTTGGCCGGGAGCTCTGGAAACACCATATATTTT
V gene: TRBV6-5; D gene: -; J gene: TRBJ2-7; clone size: few; CDR3 protein: CASSYNRDHEQYF; CDR3 DNA: TGTGCCAGCAGTTACAACAGGGATCACGAGCAGTACTTC
V gene: TRBV19; D gene: -; J gene: TRBJ1-1; clone size: -; CDR3 protein: CASSISAAVNTEAFF; CDR3 DNA: TGTGCCAGTAGTATCTCAGCGGCAGTGAACACTGAAGCTTTCTTT
V gene: TRBV11-2; D gene: TRBD1; J gene: TRBJ1-2; clone size: -; CDR3 protein: CASSTGTGVFYGYTF; CDR3 DNA: TGTGCCAGCAGCACCGGGACAGGAGTTTTCTATGGCTACACCTTC
V gene: TRBV3-1/TRBV3-2; D gene: -; J gene: TRBJ2-5; clone size: -; CDR3 protein: CASSQWGQGIETQYF; CDR3 DNA: TGTGCCAGCAGCCAATGGGGACAAGGAATAGAGACCCAGTACTTC
V gene: TRBV5-1; D gene: -; J gene: TRBJ2-3; clone size: -; CDR3 protein: CASSLLAINTDTQYF; CDR3 DNA: TGCGCCAGCAGCTTGTTAGCAATTAACACAGATACGCAGTATTTT
V gene: TRBV5-1; D gene: -; J gene: TRBJ2-5; clone size: -; CDR3 protein: CASSLALQVGQETQYF; CDR3 DNA: TGCGCCAGCAGCTTGGCCCTACAGGTGGGTCAAGAGACCCAGTACTTC
V gene: TRBV5-6; D gene: -; J gene: TRBJ1-6; clone size: once; CDR3 protein: CASSLGGTGSYNSPLHF; CDR3 DNA: TGTGCCAGCAGCTTGGGGGGAACGGGATCCTATAATTCACCCCTCCACTTT
V gene: TRBV5-1; D gene: TRBD2; J gene: TRBJ2-1; clone size: -; CDR3 protein: CASSGRRGGVNEQFF; CDR3 DNA: TGCGCCAGCAGCGGGCGGAGGGGAGGGGTCAATGAGCAGTTCTTC
V gene: TRBV7-9; D gene: TRBD1; J gene: TRBJ1-2; clone size: -; CDR3 protein: CASSSTGANYGYTF; CDR3 DNA: TGTGCCAGCAGCTCGACAGGGGCCAACTATGGCTACACCTTC
V gene: TRBV6-6; D gene: -; J gene: TRBJ2-1; clone size: -; CDR3 protein: CASSLTDRNEQFF; CDR3 DNA: TGTGCCAGCAGCCTCACTGATCGCAATGAGCAGTTCTTC
V gene: TRBV2; D gene: TRBD1; J gene: TRBJ2-2; clone size: -; CDR3 protein: CASSLTTGGTGELFF; CDR3 DNA: TGTGCCAGCAGCCTAACCACAGGGGGAACCGGGGAGCTGTTTTTT
V gene: TRBV11-2; D gene: TRBD1; J gene: TRBJ2-7; clone size: -; CDR3 protein: CASSIDRVTYEQYF; CDR3 DNA: TGTGCCAGCAGCATAGACAGGGTCACCTACGAGCAGTACTTC
V gene: TRBV13; D gene: -; J gene: TRBJ2-7; clone size: -; CDR3 protein: CASSSAEGAYEQYF; CDR3 DNA: TGTGCCAGCAGCTCTGCCGAGGGGGCCTACGAGCAGTACTTC
V gene: TRBV3-1/TRBV3-2; D gene: TRBD2; J gene: TRBJ2-7; clone size: -; CDR3 protein: CASSKTGLTGEQYF; CDR3 DNA: TGTGCCAGCAGCAAGACGGGACTAACTGGCGAGCAGTACTTC
V gene: TRBV19; D gene: -; J gene: TRBJ1-2; clone size: -; CDR3 protein: CASSINVGQPHGYTF; CDR3 DNA: TGTGCCAGTAGTATTAACGTTGGACAGCCCCATGGCTACACCTTC
V gene: TRBV7-9; D gene: -; J gene: TRBJ1-1; clone size: -; CDR3 protein: CASSLMKQGVSRGTEAFF; CDR3 DNA: TGTGCCAGCAGCTTAATGAAACAGGGCGTTTCTCGGGGCACTGAAGCTTTCTTT